This entry lists 13 T cell receptor beta chains sequenced from one sample in a study of shared clonotypes between healthy human individuals. CD45RO-negative cells were positively selected for CCR7, leaving out terminally differentiated effector memory CD45RA+ cells. TCRdb's table, derived via immunoSEQ multiplex PCR, lists solely in-frame clones and lacks some. The table lists approximately 740,000 clones, about 91% of them singletons. The sample taken for sequencing was naive CD8+ T cells sorted from blood. The receptors shown here come from a man aged 30 to 39 in good health.

The gene calls are TRBV7-9 and TRBJ2-7; 7 bases are a match to TRBD2. Germline trimming cut 5 bases from V and 0 bases from J; bases unmatched to any gene: 4. Per germline, CDR1 SEHNR and CDR2 FQNEAQ (reference sequence). This CDR3 is 14 amino acids long. The CDR3: CASSHRDYSYEQYF. The CDR3, as DNA: TGTGCCAGCAGCCACCGGGACTACTCCTACGAGCAGTACTTC.

The rearrangement uses TRBV7-9 and TRBJ2-3; tentatively, D is TRBD2 (6 bases). The CDR3 totals 17 residues. Germline-derived CDR1 and CDR2 are SEHNR and FQNEAQ (reference sequence). The V end was cut by 5 bases, the J end by 2 bases, with 20 bases between. CDR3 sequence: CASSLWDSASVTDTQYF. The CDR3 region has the DNA TGTGCCAGCAGCCTTTGGGACTCGGCTAGTGTCACAGATACGCAGTATTTT.

On this clone itself: A read error may produce the germline difference seen at one junction end. V and J are TRBV7-7 and TRBJ2-1; TRBD1 aligns across 9 bases. The germline V gene encodes CDR1 SSHAT and CDR2 FNYEAQ (reference sequence). The CDR3 consists of 14 residues. The CDR3 coding sequence is TGTGCTAGCAGCTTACTTACAGGGGGCTTTGAGCAGTTCTTC. Protein: CASSLLTGGFEQFF.

This chain connects TRBV15 to TRBJ2-3; D might be TRBD2 (6 bases). Trimming left V 1 base short and J 3 bases short, with 14 bases between. The CDR3 length is 16 residues. From germline, CDR1 is LNHNV and CDR2 YYDKDF (reference sequence). CDR3 protein: CATSRGSGMETDTQYF. The CDR3 nucleotides are TGTGCCACCAGCAGAGGTAGCGGAATGGAAACAGATACGCAGTATTTT.

As to this clone: This clone may be a read error of a much larger clone one base away. The rearrangement joins TRBV2 to TRBJ2-7; perhaps TRBD1 as D (5 bases). The CDR3 length is 12 residues. Germline loops: CDR1 SNHLY, CDR2 FYNNEI. The V end was cut by 3 bases, the J end by 3 bases, with 6 bases between. The CDR3 DNA reads as TGTGCCAGCAGTGACAGGGACTACGAGCAGTACTTC. Translating it yields CASSDRDYEQYF.

The chain employs TRBV7-8 and TRBJ1-1; no clear D. From germline, CDR1 is SGHVS and CDR2 FQNEAQ. V lost 1 base, J lost 2 bases, and 8 bases lay in between. The CDR3 has 14 residues. The CDR3 nucleotides are TGTGCCAGCAGCTTAGGGGCAGATAACACTGAAGCTTTCTTT. Its protein is CASSLGADNTEAFF.

The chain has TRBV9 and TRBJ1-2, with 7 bases lining up with TRBD1. Germline CDR1 is SGDLS and CDR2 is YYNGEE. The CDR3 is made up of 13 amino acids. J lost 7 bases, V lost 4 bases, and 7 bases had no gene match. The CDR3 DNA is TGTGCCAGCAGCCCCGACAGGGCCAGTGGCTACACCTTC. Translation gives CASSPDRASGYTF.

This clone has a handful of counts. The chain links TRBV5-1 to TRBJ2-7, with D possibly called TRBD1 or TRBD2 (5 bases each). The germline V and J ends were trimmed by 0 bases and 3 bases, with 10 bases remaining between them. The length of the CDR3 is 14 residues. Looked up from germline, CDR1 is SGHRS and CDR2 is YFSETQ. DNA for the CDR3: TGCGCCAGCAGCTTGGCCGGGACGATCTACGAGCAGTACTTC. It encodes CASSLAGTIYEQYF.

This chain links TRBV13 with TRBJ2-1; no definite D call. Germline V gives CDR1 PRHDT, CDR2 FYEKMQ (reference sequence). Trimming removed 5 bases at V and 4 bases at J, with 9 bases between. The length of the CDR3 is 13 residues. The CDR3 DNA reads as TGTGCCAGCAGCCCAACAGCGTACAATGAGCAGTTCTTC. Amino acids: CASSPTAYNEQFF.

In its sample, this clone was seen once. A much larger clonotype is one base distant, so this may be a read error. The chain recombines TRBV7-9 with TRBJ1-1; D ambiguous. The CDR3 covers 14 residues. V was trimmed by 1 base and J by 2 bases, leaving 8 bases between them. Germline V gene sequence: CDR1 SEHNR, CDR2 FQNEAQ (reference sequence). The CDR3 loop reads CASSLGLGNTEAFF. The CDR3 nucleotides read TGTGCCAGCAGCTTAGGTCTGGGAAACACTGAAGCTTTCTTT. Using reference TRBV7-9 and TRBJ1-1 for the parts outside the CDR3, the full variable domain is DTGVSQNPRHKITKRGQNVTFRCDPISEHNRLYWYRQTLGQGPEFLTYFQNEAQLEKSRLLSDRFSAERPKGSFSTLEIQRTEQGDSAMYLCASSLGLGNTEAFFGQGTRLTVV.

The chain has TRBV18 and TRBJ2-3; TRBD2 agrees at 14 bases. The germline gives CDR1 KGHSH, CDR2 LQKENI. V trimming: 5 bases; J trimming: 4 bases; junction bases outside the gene matches: 11. The CDR3 runs 18 residues. CDR3 sequence: CASSSIGTSGRFPDTQYF. The CDR3 nucleotides are TGTGCCAGCTCATCCATCGGGACTAGCGGGAGATTTCCAGATACGCAGTATTTT.

The chain uses TRBV4-3 and TRBJ2-7; D is possibly TRBD1 or TRBD2 (5 bases each). V lost 4 bases to trimming and J lost 7 bases, with 23 bases between them. The CDR3 has 16 residues. Germline CDR1 LGHNA, CDR2 YSLEER. CDR3 in DNA: TGCGCCAGCAGCCCAGGGATGAAAGGGCCCCAGCGGGAGCAGTACTTC. It specifies CASSPGMKGPQREQYF.

CDR3 DNA: TGTGCCAGCAGCTCCACCACAGGGATAGACGAGCAGTACTTC. It translates to CASSSTTGIDEQYF. The chain has TRBV7-9 and TRBJ2-7; D may be TRBD1 (6 bases). The ends were cut back, 4 bases at V and 5 bases at J, with 15 bases in the middle. The CDR3 has 14 amino acids. Germline V lookup: CDR1 SEHNR, CDR2 FQNEAQ (reference sequence).